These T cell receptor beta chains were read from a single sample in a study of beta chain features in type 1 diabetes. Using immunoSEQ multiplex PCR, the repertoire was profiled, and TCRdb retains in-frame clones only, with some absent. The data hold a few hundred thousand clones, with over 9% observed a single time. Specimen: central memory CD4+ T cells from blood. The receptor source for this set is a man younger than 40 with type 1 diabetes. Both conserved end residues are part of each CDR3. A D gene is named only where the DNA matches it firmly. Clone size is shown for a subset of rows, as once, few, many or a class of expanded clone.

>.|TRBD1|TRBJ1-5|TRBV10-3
CAISGGAGGYDQPQHF
TGTGCCATCAGTGGGGGAGCAGGGGGCTACGATCAGCCCCAGCATTTT
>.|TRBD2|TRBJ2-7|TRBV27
CASSLGGTSEGEQYF
TGTGCCAGCAGTTTGGGTGGGACTAGCGAGGGCGAGCAGTACTTC
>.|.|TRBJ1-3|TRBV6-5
CASGPPSGTIYF
TGTGCCAGCGGCCCCCCGAGTGGCACCATATATTTT
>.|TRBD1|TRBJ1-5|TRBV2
CASSPGTGRAGQPQHF
TGTGCCAGCAGTCCCGGGACAGGGCGGGCGGGTCAGCCCCAGCATTTT
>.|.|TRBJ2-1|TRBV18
CASSPLRGVEEQFF
TGTGCCAGCTCACCACTGCGCGGGGTGGAGGAGCAGTTCTTC
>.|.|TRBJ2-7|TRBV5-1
CASSLAGKNYEQYF
TGCGCCAGCAGCTTGGCGGGGAAAAACTACGAGCAGTACTTC
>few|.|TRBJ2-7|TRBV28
CACRGTPRGYEQYF
TGTGCCTGCAGGGGGACTCCCAGGGGGTACGAGCAGTACTTC
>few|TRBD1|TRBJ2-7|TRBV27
CASGEGGFDSYEQYF
TGTGCCAGCGGGGAAGGGGGCTTCGACTCCTACGAGCAGTACTTC
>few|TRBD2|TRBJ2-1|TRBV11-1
CASTQSGSHNEQFF
TGTGCCAGCACCCAAAGCGGGAGCCACAATGAGCAGTTCTTC
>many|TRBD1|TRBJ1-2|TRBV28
CASSSGQGGGGYTF
TGTGCCAGCAGTTCGGGACAGGGTGGAGGGGGCTACACCTTC